The following is a T cell receptor beta chain sequence with its context. V was cut by 2 bases and J by 2 bases, with 11 bases left in between. This CDR3 spans 15 amino acids. Germline lookup yields CDR1 MNHEY and CDR2 SMNVEV (reference sequence). The method was immunoSEQ multiplex PCR; TCRdb's version includes in-frame clones alone and lacks a portion of them. In the table there are under 200,000 clones, 93% of which are singletons. The data belong to a study of T cell responses to AZD1222 COVID-19 vaccine. The origin of this receptor is an adult in good health. The sample consisted of peripheral blood, taken on day 0 of AZD1222 vaccination. The chain joins TRBV27 to TRBJ2-3, with a possible D match to TRBD2 (6 bases). CDR3 sequence (DNA): TGTGCCAGCAGTTTACGGGGAGGATACACAGATACGCAGTATTTT. The encoded protein is CASSLRGGYTDTQYF.